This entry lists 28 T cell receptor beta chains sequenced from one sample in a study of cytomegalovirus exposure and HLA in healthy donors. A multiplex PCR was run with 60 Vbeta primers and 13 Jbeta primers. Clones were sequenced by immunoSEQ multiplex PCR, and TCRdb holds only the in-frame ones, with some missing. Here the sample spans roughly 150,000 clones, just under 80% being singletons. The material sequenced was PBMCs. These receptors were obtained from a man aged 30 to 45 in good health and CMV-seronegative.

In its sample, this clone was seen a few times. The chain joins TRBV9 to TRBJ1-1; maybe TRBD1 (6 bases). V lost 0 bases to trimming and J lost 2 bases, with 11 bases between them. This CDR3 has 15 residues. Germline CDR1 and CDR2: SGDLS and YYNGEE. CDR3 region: CASSVAGVLNTEAFF. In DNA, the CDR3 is TGTGCCAGCAGCGTAGCAGGGGTACTTAACACTGAAGCTTTCTTT.

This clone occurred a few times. The CDR3 loop is CASSPGGPRGNQPQHF. CDR3 coding DNA: TGTGCCAGCAGCCCGGGAGGGCCTCGGGGCAATCAGCCCCAGCATTTT. The chain joins TRBV21-1 to TRBJ1-5. TRBV21-1 is listed as a pseudogene. The CDR3 is 16 residues long.

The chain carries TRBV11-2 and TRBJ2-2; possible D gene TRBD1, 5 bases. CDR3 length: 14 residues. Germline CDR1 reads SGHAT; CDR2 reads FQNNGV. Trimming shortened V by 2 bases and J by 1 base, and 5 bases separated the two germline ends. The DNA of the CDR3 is TGTGCCAGCAGCTTAAGGGGGAACACCGGGGAGCTGTTTTTT. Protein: CASSLRGNTGELFF.

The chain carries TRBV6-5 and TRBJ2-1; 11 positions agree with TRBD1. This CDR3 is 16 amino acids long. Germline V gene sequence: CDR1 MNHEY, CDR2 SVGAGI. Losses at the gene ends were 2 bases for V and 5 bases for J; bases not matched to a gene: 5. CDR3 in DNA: TGTGCCAGCAGTTACGGGGGGACAGGGGGACACAATGAGCAGTTCTTC. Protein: CASSYGGTGGHNEQFF.

The chain's CDR3 is CASSLGFGLAGGQETQYF. CDR3 nucleotide sequence: TGTGCCAGCAGCTTAGGGTTTGGGCTAGCGGGGGGGCAAGAGACCCAGTACTTC. The chain joins TRBV7-3 to TRBJ2-5, with TRBD2 matching 12 bases. V shed 2 bases and J 2 bases; nucleotides not matched to a gene: 9. The CDR3 runs to 18 residues. CDR1 and CDR2 (germline): SGHTA, FQGTGA.

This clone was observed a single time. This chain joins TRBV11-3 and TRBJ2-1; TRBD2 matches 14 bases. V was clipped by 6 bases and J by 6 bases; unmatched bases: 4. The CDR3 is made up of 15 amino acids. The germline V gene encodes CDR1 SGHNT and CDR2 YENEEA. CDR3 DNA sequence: TGTGCCAGCAGTTCGGGACTAGCGGGAGTCAATGAGCAGTTCTTC. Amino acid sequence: CASSSGLAGVNEQFF.

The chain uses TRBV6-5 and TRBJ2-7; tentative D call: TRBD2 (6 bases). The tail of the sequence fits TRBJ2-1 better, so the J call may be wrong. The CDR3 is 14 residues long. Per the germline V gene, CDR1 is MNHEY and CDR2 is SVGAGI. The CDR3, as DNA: TGTGCCAGCAGTTACTCTGGCCTGGGAGGTGAGCAGTTCTTC. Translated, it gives CASSYSGLGGEQFF.

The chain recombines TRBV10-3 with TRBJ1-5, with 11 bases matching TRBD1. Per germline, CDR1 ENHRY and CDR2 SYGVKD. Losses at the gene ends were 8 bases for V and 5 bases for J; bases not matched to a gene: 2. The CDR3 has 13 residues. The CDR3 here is CAIGGQGDQPQHF. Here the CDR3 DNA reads TGTGCCATCGGGGGACAGGGGGATCAGCCCCAGCATTTT.

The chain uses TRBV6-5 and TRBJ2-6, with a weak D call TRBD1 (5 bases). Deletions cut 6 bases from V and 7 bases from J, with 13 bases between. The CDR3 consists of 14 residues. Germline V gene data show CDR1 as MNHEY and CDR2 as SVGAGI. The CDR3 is CASRSGIGANVLTF. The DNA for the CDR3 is TGTGCCAGCAGATCAGGGATAGGCGCCAACGTCCTGACTTTC.

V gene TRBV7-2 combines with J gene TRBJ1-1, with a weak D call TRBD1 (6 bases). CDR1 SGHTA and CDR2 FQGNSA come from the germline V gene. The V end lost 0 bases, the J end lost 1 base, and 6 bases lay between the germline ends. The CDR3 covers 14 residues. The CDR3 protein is CASSLAGANTEAFF. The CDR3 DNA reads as TGTGCCAGCAGCTTAGCGGGGGCGAACACTGAAGCTTTCTTT.

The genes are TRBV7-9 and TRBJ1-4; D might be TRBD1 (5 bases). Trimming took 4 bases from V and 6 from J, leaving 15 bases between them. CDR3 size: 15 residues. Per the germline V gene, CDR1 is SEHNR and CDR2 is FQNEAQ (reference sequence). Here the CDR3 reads CASSSRGGSDEKLFF. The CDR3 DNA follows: TGTGCCAGCAGCTCGCGGGGCGGAAGCGATGAAAAACTGTTTTTT.

CDR3 amino acids: CASSEPRGSEELFF. The CDR3 DNA reads TGTGCCAGCAGCGAACCCCGCGGTTCGGAGGAGCTGTTTTTT. The chain recombines TRBV7-6 with TRBJ2-2; D ambiguous. The CDR3 is 14 amino acids. V lost 5 bases, J lost 10 bases, and 17 bases lay in between. Germline V gene sequence: CDR1 SGHVS, CDR2 FNYEAQ.

The CDR3 here is CASSRQGLNEKLFF. As DNA, the CDR3 is TGTGCCAGCAGCAGACAGGGCCTTAATGAAAAACTGTTTTTT. This rearrangement joins TRBV6-6 to TRBJ1-4; 7 bases fit TRBD1. Germline V gives CDR1 MNHNY, CDR2 SVGAGI (reference sequence). This CDR3 comprises 14 residues. The J segment lost 4 bases and the V segment lost 6 bases, leaving 5 bases of the junction unmatched.

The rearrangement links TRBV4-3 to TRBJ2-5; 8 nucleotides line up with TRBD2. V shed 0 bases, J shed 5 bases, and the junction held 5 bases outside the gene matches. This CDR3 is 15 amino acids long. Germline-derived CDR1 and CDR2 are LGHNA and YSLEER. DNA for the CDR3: TGCGCCAGCAGCCAAGAGACGGGGGGGAGCGAGACCCAGTACTTC. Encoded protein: CASSQETGGSETQYF.

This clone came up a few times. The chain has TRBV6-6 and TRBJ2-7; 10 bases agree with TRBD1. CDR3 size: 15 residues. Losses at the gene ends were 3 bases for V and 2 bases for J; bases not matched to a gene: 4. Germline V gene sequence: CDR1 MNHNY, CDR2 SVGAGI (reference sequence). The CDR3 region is CASSYFDRGPYEQYF. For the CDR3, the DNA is TGTGCCAGCAGTTATTTCGACAGGGGGCCCTACGAGCAGTACTTC.

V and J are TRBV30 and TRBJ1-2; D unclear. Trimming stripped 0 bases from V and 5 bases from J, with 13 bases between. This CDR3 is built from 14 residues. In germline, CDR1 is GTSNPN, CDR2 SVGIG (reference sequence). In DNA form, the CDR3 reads TGTGCCTGGAGTGTACACCAATTGTGGTATGGCTACACCTTC. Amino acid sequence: CAWSVHQLWYGYTF.

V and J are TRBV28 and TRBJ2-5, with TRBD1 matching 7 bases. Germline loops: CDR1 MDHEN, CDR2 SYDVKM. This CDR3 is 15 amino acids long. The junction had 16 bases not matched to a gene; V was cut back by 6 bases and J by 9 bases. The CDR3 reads CASSSFGTAQGAQYF. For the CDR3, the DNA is TGTGCCAGCAGCTCCTTCGGGACAGCCCAGGGGGCCCAGTACTTC.

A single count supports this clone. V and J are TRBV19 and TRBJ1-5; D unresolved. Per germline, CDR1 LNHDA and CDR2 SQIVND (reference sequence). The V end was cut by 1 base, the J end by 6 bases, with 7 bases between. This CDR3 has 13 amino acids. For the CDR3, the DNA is TGTGCCAGTAGTATAGCTACGGGTCAGCCCCAGCATTTT. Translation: CASSIATGQPQHF.

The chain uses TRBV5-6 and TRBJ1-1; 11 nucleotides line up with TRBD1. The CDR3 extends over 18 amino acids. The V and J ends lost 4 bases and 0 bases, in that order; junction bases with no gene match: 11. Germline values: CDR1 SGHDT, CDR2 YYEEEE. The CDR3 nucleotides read TGTGCCAGCAGCCGAGTGGGAGGGACAGGGGGAGTGAACACTGAAGCTTTCTTT. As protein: CASSRVGGTGGVNTEAFF.

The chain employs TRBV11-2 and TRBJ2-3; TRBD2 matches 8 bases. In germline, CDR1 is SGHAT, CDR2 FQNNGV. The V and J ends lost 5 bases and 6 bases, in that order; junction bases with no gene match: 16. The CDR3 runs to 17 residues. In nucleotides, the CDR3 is TGTGCCAGCAGCGCTCTGGAACCGGGACTAGGGCAGGATACGCAGTATTTT. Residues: CASSALEPGLGQDTQYF.

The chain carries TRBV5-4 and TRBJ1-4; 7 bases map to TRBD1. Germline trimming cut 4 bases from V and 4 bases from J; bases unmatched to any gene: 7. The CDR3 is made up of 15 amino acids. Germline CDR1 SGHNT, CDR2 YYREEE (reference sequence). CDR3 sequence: CASSLRGQSNEKLFF. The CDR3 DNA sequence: TGTGCCAGCAGCCTCCGGGGACAGAGTAATGAAAAACTGTTTTTT.

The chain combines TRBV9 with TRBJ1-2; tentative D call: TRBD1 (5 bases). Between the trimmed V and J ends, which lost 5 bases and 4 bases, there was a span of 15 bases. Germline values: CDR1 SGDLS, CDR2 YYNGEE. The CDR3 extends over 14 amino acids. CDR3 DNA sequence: TGTGCCAGCAGTACCTCGACAGCCACCTATGGCTACACCTTC. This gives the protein CASSTSTATYGYTF.

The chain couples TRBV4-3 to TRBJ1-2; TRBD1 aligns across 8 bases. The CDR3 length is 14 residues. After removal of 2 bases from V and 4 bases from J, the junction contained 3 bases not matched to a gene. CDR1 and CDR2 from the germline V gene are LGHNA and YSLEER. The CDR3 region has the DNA TGCGCCAGCAGCCAAAAGACAGGGGTCTATGGCTACACCTTC. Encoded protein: CASSQKTGVYGYTF.

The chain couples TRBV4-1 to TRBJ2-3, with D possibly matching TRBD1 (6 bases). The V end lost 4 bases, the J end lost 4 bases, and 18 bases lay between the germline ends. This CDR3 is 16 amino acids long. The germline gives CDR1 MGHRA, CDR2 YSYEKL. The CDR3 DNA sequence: TGCGCCAGCAGCCCCCAGACAGGCAAACCATCAGATACGCAGTATTTT. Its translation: CASSPQTGKPSDTQYF.

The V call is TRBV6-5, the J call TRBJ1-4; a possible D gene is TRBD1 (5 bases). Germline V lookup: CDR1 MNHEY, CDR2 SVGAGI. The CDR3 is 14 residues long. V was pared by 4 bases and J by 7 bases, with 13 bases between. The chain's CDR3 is CASSWKRGGEKLFF. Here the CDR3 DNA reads TGTGCCAGCAGTTGGAAAAGGGGCGGTGAAAAACTGTTTTTT.

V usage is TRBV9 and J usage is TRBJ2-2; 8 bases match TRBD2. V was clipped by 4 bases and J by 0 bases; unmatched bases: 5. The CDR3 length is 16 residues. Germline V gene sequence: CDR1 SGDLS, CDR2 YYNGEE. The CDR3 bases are TGTGCCAGCAGCCCGGGGGGGGACCCGAACACCGGGGAGCTGTTTTTT. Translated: CASSPGGDPNTGELFF.

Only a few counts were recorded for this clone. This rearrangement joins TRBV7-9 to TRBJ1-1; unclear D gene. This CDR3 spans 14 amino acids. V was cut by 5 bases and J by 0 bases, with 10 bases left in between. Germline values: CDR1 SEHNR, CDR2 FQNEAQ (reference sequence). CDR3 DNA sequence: TGTGCCAGCAGCCAAAATACAGTGAACACTGAAGCTTTCTTT. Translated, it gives CASSQNTVNTEAFF.

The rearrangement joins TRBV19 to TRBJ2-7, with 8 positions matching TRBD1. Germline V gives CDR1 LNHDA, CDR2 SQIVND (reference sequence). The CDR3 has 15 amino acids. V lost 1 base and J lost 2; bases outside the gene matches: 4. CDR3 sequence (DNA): TGTGCCAGTAGTATAGGGGGACAGGCTACCTACGAGCAGTACTTC. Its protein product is CASSIGGQATYEQYF.